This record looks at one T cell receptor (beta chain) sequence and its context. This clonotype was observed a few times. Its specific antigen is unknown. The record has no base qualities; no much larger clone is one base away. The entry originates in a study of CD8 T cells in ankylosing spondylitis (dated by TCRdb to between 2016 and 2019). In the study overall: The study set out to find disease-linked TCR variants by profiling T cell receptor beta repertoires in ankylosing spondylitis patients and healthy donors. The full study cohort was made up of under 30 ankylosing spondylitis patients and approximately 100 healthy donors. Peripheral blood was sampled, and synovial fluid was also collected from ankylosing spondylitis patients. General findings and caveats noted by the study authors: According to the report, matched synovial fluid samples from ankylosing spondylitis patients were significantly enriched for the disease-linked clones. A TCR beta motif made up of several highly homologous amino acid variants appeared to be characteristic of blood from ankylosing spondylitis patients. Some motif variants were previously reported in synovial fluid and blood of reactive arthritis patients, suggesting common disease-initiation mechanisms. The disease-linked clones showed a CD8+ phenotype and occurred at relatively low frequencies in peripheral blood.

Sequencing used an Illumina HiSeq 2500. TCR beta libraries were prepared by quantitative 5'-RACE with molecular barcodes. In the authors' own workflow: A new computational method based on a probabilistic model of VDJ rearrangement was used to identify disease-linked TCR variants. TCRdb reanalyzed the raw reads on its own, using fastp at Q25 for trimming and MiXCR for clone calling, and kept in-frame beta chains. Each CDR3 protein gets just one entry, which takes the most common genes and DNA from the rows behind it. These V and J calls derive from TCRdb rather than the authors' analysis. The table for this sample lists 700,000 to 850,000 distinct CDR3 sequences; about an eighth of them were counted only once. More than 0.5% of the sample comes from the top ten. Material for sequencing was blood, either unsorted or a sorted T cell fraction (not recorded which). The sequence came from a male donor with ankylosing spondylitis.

The DNA is TGCAGTGCTACCCGTGGGGGCGGAAACACCGGGGAGCTGTTTTTT. It encodes CSATRGGGNTGELFF. The chain couples TRBV20-1 to TRBJ2-2; a weak D assignment points to TRBD1 (6 bases agree). CDR1 DFQATT and CDR2 SNEGSKA are derived from the germline V gene (reference sequence). V drops 4 bases and J drops 2 bases, leaving 14 bases in between. Spanning cysteine to phenylalanine, the CDR3 consists of 15 amino acids. Only the CDR3 DNA stays, 45 bases, in frame from base 1.